A single sample gave rise to the 5 T cell receptor beta chains below, sequenced in a study of cytomegalovirus exposure and HLA in healthy donors. Both 60 Vbeta primers and 13 Jbeta primers went into the PCR. Profiled with immunoSEQ multiplex PCR; TCRdb holds only in-frame clones, not every one. The sample contains about 74,000 clones, 72% of which appear only once. Material: PBMCs. The receptors were gathered from a woman aged 40 to 50 in good health and CMV-seropositive.

This chain joins TRBV4-3 and TRBJ1-2, with unresolved D. The V gene lost 0 bases and the J gene lost 8 bases, with 16 bases spanning the gap. Germline CDR1 and CDR2: LGHNA and YSLEER. There are 15 residues in the CDR3. CDR3 DNA sequence: TGCGCCAGCAGCCAAGAATCAGGTGTTACAGCAGGCTACACCTTC. This encodes CASSQESGVTAGYTF.

V is TRBV7-2 and J is TRBJ2-7; 10 bases line up with TRBD1. The CDR3 length is 14 residues. Germline CDR1 SGHTA, CDR2 FQGNSA. Unmatched junction bases numbered 5, after V lost 5 bases and J lost 4 bases. The CDR3 DNA reads TGTGCCAGCAGCGCTAGACAGGGGGCGTACGAGCAGTACTTC. It codes for CASSARQGAYEQYF.

The V call is TRBV6-1, the J call TRBJ1-2; a weak D match, TRBD1 (6 bases). The CDR3 has 15 residues. V was pared by 7 bases and J by 7 bases, with 22 bases between. CDR1 is MNHNS and CDR2 is SASEGT in the germline V gene. The CDR3 DNA reads as TGTGCCAGCACCGCCGAGGGCCAGGGGTTAATTGGCTACACCTTC. Translated, it gives CASTAEGQGLIGYTF.

CDR3 bases: TGTGCCAGCAGTTACCTAGCTAGCGGATTCTACGAGCAGTACTTC. This gives the protein CASSYLASGFYEQYF. The rearrangement links TRBV6-5 to TRBJ2-7, with 7 bases lining up with TRBD2. Trimming cost V 2 bases and J 3 bases; bases outside gene matches: 7. The CDR3 is made up of 15 amino acids. Germline CDR1 and CDR2: MNHEY and SVGAGI.

The CDR3 loop is CASSLGQGAYNSPLHF. The CDR3 bases are TGCGCCAGCAGCTTGGGACAGGGGGCCTATAATTCACCCCTCCACTTT. The chain links TRBV5-1 to TRBJ1-6, with TRBD1 identical over 9 bases. Germline assignment: CDR1 SGHRS and CDR2 YFSETQ. V shed 0 bases and J 2 bases; nucleotides not matched to a gene: 0. The CDR3 is 16 amino acids.